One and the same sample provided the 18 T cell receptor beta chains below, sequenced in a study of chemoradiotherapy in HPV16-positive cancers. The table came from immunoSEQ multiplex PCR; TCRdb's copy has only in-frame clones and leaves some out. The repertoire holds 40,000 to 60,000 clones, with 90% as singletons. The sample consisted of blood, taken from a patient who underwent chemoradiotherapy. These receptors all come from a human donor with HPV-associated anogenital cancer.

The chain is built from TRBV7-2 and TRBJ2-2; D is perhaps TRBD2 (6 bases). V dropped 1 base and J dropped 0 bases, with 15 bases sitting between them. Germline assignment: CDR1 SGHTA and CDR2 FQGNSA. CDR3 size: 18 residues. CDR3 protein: CASSLVYGGPTNTGELFF. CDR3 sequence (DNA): TGTGCCAGCAGCTTAGTATACGGGGGTCCCACGAACACCGGGGAGCTGTTTTTT.

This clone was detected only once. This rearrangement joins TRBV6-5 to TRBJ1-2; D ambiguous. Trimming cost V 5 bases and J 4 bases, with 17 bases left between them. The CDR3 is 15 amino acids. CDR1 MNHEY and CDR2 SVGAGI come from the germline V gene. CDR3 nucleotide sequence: TGTGCCAGCAGTAGACAATGTAGAAAGACCTATGGCTACACCTTC. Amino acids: CASSRQCRKTYGYTF.

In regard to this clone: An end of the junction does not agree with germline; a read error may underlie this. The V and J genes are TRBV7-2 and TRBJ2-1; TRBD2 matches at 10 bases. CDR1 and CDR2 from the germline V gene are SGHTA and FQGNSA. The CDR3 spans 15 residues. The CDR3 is CASSFGLAVYNEQFF. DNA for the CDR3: TGTGCCAGCAGCTTTGGACTAGCGGTATACAACGAGCAGTTCTTC.

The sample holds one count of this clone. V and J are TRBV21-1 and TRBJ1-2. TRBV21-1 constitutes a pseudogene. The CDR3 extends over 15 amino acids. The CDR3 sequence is CASSKAPGPYYGYTF. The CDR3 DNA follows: TGTGCCAGCAGCAAAGCCCCGGGGCCGTACTATGGCTACACCTTC.

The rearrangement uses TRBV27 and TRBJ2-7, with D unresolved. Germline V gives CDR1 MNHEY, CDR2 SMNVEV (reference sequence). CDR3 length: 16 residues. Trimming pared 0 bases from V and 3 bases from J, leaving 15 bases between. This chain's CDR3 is CASSLSLQTYYYEQYF. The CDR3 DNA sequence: TGTGCCAGCAGTTTATCACTCCAGACATATTACTACGAGCAGTACTTC.

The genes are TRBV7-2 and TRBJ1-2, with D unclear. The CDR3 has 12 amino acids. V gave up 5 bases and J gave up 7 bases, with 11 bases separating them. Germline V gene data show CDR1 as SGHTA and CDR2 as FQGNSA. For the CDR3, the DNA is TGTGCCAGCAGCCCCGGTCCAGTTGGCTACACCTTC. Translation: CASSPGPVGYTF. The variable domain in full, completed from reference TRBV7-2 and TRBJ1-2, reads GAGVSQSPSNKVTEKGKDVELRCDPISGHTALYWYRQSLGQGLEFLIYFQGNSAPDKSGLPSDRFSAERTGGSVSTLTIQRTQQEDSAVYLCASSPGPVGYTFGSGTRLTVV.

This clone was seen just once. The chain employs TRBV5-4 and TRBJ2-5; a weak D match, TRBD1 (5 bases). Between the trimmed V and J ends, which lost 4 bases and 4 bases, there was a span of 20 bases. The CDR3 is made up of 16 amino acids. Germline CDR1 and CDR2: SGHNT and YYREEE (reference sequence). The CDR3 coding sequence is TGTGCCAGCAGCACCGGGTGGGCTAAAGGGGCAGAGACCCAGTACTTC. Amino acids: CASSTGWAKGAETQYF.

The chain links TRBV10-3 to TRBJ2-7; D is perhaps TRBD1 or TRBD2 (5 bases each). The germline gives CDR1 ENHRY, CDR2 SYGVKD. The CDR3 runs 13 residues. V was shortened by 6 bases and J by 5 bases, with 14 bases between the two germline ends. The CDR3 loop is CAIRGGHGDEQYF. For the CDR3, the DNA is TGTGCCATCAGGGGCGGACACGGGGACGAGCAGTACTTC.

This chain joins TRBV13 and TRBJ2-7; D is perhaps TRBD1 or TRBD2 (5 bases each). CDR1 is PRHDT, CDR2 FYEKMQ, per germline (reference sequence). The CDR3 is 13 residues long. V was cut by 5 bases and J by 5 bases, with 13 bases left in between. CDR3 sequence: CASSRGVGDEQYF. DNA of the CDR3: TGTGCCAGCAGCCGGGGCGTCGGGGACGAGCAGTACTTC. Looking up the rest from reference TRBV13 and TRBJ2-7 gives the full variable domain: AAGVIQSPRHLIKEKRETATLKCYPIPRHDTVYWYQQGPGQDPQFLISFYEKMQSDKGSIPDRFSAQQFSDYHSELNMSSLELGDSALYFCASSRGVGDEQYFGPGTRLTVT.

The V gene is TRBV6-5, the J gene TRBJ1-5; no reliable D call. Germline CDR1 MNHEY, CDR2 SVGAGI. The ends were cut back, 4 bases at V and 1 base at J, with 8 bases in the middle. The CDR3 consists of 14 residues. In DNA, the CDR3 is TGTGCCAGCAGTTCGACTTTGAGCAATCAGCCCCAGCATTTT. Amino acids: CASSSTLSNQPQHF.

The CDR3 sequence is CASSLGRVTPNEQFF. The CDR3, as DNA: TGTGCCAGCAGCTTAGGCAGGGTTACACCCAATGAGCAGTTCTTC. The chain has TRBV7-2 and TRBJ2-1; D may be TRBD1 (5 bases). Trimming shortened V by 1 base and J by 6 bases, and 13 bases separated the two germline ends. Germline values: CDR1 SGHTA, CDR2 FQGNSA. The CDR3 has 15 amino acids. Full variable domain (outside the CDR3, taken from reference TRBV7-2 and TRBJ2-1): GAGVSQSPSNKVTEKGKDVELRCDPISGHTALYWYRQSLGQGLEFLIYFQGNSAPDKSGLPSDRFSAERTGGSVSTLTIQRTQQEDSAVYLCASSLGRVTPNEQFFGPGTRLTVL.

DNA for the CDR3: TGTGCCAGCACCTCGGTCGGCCGGTACGAGCAGTACTTC. Translating gives CASTSVGRYEQYF. The chain combines TRBV6-5 with TRBJ2-7, with D hard to call. Trimming took 7 bases from V and 4 from J, leaving 14 bases between them. The CDR3 loop spans 13 amino acids. The germline CDR1 and CDR2 sequences are MNHEY and SVGAGI.

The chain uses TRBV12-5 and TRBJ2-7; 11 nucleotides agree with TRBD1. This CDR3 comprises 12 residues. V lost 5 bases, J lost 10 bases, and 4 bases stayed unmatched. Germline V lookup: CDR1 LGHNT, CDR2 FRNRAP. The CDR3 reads CASGTGTGGQYF. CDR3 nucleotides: TGTGCTAGTGGTACCGGGACAGGGGGTCAGTACTTC.

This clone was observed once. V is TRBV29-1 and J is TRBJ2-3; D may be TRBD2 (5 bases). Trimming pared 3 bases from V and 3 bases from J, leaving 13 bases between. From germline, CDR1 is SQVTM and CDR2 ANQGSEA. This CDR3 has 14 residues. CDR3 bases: TGCAGCGTTGACGACCCTAGCAGTACAGATACGCAGTATTTT. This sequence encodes CSVDDPSSTDTQYF.

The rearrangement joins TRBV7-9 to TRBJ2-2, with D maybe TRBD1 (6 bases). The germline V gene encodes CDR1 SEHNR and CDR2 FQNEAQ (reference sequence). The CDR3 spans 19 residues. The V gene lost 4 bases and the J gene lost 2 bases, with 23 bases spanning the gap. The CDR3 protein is CASSWGRGVTTSNTGELFF. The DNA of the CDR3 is TGTGCCAGCAGCTGGGGCAGGGGAGTGACTACTTCCAACACCGGGGAGCTGTTTTTT.

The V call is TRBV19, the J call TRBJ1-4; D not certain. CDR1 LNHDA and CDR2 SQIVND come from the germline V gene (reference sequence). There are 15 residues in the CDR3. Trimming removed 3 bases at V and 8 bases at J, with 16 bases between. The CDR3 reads CASSMVGSNVEKLFF. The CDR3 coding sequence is TGTGCCAGTAGTATGGTGGGGAGTAATGTAGAAAAACTGTTTTTT.

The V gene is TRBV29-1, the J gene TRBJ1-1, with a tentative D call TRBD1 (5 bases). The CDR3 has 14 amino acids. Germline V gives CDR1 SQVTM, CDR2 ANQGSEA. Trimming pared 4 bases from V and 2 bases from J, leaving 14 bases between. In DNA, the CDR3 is TGCAGCGTTGGACCCGGGACGGTTAACACTGAAGCTTTCTTT. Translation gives CSVGPGTVNTEAFF.

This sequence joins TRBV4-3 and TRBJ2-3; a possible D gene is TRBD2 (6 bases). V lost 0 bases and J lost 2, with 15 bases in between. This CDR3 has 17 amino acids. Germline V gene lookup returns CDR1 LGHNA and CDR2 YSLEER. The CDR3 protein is CASSQEKAGGATDTQYF. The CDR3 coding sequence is TGCGCCAGCAGCCAAGAGAAGGCGGGCGGGGCCACAGATACGCAGTATTTT.